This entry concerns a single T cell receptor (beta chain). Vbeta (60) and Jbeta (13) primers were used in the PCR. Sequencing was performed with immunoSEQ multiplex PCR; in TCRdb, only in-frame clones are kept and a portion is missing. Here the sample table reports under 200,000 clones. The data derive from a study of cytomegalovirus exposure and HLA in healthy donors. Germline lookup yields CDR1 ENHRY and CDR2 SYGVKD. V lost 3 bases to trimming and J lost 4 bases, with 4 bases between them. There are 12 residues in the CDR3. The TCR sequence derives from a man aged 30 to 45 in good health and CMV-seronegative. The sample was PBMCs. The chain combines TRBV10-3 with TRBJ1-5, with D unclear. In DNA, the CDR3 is TGTGCCATCAGTGACAGAAATCAGCCCCAGCATTTT. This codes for CAISDRNQPQHF.